The sequence of this T cell receptor beta chain was determined in a study of cytomegalovirus exposure and HLA in healthy donors. Though nominally healthy at sampling, donors likely had unrecorded immune exposures. 60 Vbeta and 13 Jbeta primers were used in PCR. The method was immunoSEQ multiplex PCR; TCRdb's version includes in-frame clones alone and lacks a portion of them. Altogether under 200,000 clones are present, over 80% being singletons, with the ten largest covering more than 6%. A word on this clone: Its antigen remains unknown.

Study-wide results and caveats: Among TCR beta chains, those listed as cytomegalovirus-associated numbered about 160. Data from an earlier analysis indicated that most TCR beta V segments were productive either about 90% or about 30% of the time.

V was clipped by 4 bases and J by 8 bases, with 15 bases between them. Per the germline V gene, CDR1 is SGHAT and CDR2 is FQNNGV. The CDR3 covers 14 residues. The sample comprised PBMCs. The clonotype comes from a man aged 35 to 55 in good health and CMV-seropositive. The V call is TRBV11-2, the J call TRBJ1-3; perhaps TRBD1 as D (5 bases). The CDR3 bases are TGTGCCAGCAGCTCATCAGGGTATGGGGACACCATATATTTT. Translated: CASSSSGYGDTIYF.